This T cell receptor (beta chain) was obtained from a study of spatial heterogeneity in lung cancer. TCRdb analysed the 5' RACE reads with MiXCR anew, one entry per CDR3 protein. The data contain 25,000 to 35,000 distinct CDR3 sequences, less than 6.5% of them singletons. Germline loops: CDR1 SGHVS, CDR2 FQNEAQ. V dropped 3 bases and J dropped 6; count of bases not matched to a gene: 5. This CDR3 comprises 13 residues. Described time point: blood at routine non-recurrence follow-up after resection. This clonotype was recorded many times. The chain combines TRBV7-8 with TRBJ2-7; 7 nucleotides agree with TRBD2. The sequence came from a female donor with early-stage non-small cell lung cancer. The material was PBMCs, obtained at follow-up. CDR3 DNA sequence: TGTGCCAGCAGCTTCGGGGAGGGCCTCGAGCAGTACTTC. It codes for CASSFGEGLEQYF.